Listed below are T cell receptor beta chains from one sample, sequenced in a study of cytomegalovirus exposure and HLA in healthy donors. The protocol was immunoSEQ multiplex PCR, while the TCRdb copy is restricted to in-frame clones and leaves out a portion. Its listing shows approximately 110,000 clones. Sequencing input: PBMCs. These receptors came from a man aged 25-40 years in good health and CMV-seronegative. Both conserved end residues are part of each CDR3. D genes are given only for firm matches.

CDR3 protein: CASSLAQDTDTQYF
D gene: -
V gene: TRBV5-1

CDR3 protein: CASSVDRSTYEQYF
D gene: -
V gene: TRBV2

CDR3 protein: CASSLSDRAGANVLTF
D gene: TRBD1
V gene: TRBV11-2

CDR3 protein: CASSWGTSGRSPDTQYF
D gene: -
V gene: TRBV12-1

CDR3 protein: CASSDADEQYF
D gene: -
V gene: TRBV6-4

CDR3 protein: CASSLTLGQGALPYEQYF
D gene: TRBD1
V gene: TRBV7-3

CDR3 protein: CASSEYIQGWADTQYF
D gene: -
V gene: TRBV25-1

CDR3 protein: CASMWGTLNTEAFF
D gene: -
V gene: TRBV7-9

CDR3 protein: CASRSEISGANVLTF
D gene: -
V gene: TRBV19

CDR3 protein: CASSIGDSNSPLHF
D gene: TRBD1
V gene: TRBV19

CDR3 protein: CASSPSPGTGNGEQFF
D gene: TRBD1
V gene: TRBV27

CDR3 protein: CASRGTRNEQFF
D gene: TRBD2
V gene: TRBV6-5

CDR3 protein: CSVEDFGTDSYEQYF
D gene: TRBD1
V gene: TRBV29-1

CDR3 protein: CASSRRQADTIYF
D gene: -
V gene: TRBV27

CDR3 protein: CASRVTVLFNTEAFF
D gene: -
V gene: TRBV2

CDR3 protein: CASSSDRVNTEAFF
D gene: TRBD1
V gene: TRBV2

CDR3 protein: CASRPSADEQFF
D gene: -
V gene: TRBV5-1

CDR3 protein: CASSITGSQPQHF
D gene: -
V gene: TRBV19

CDR3 protein: CASSWGQGPYEQYF
D gene: TRBD1
V gene: TRBV19

CDR3 protein: CASRRQGNTEAFF
D gene: TRBD1
V gene: TRBV14

CDR3 protein: CASSSGTKYNEQFF
D gene: -
V gene: TRBV6-1

CDR3 protein: CASRDPSGRAYEQYF
D gene: TRBD2
V gene: TRBV6-5

CDR3 protein: CSVGQGTEAFF
D gene: TRBD1
V gene: TRBV29-1

CDR3 protein: CAIKGGGDGANVLTF
D gene: -
V gene: TRBV10-3

CDR3 protein: CASSPLAGIYEQYF
D gene: TRBD2
V gene: TRBV7-8

CDR3 protein: CASSELGVNEQYF
D gene: -
V gene: TRBV2

CDR3 protein: CAIIASNQFF
D gene: -
V gene: TRBV10-3

CDR3 protein: CASSFWIAGQGLGRRIAGNTIYF
D gene: TRBD1
V gene: TRBV28

CDR3 protein: CASSLPGTGPYEQYF
D gene: TRBD1
V gene: TRBV5-6

CDR3 protein: CAAGGASNQPQHF
D gene: -
V gene: TRBV2

CDR3 protein: CASSMGLAHEQYF
D gene: TRBD2
V gene: TRBV7-2

CDR3 protein: CASSPFRDRTYEQYF
D gene: TRBD1
V gene: TRBV25-1

CDR3 protein: CSARGDRGQFF
D gene: TRBD1
V gene: TRBV20-1

CDR3 protein: CASSLQGLSDFVLGANVLTF
D gene: -
V gene: TRBV19

CDR3 protein: CSVAKGYDSEQYF
D gene: -
V gene: TRBV29-1

CDR3 protein: CASSLLGLAVQETQYF
D gene: -
V gene: TRBV28

CDR3 protein: CASSSTGIQSSGYTF
D gene: -
V gene: TRBV7-9

CDR3 protein: CASSPLLGGRGGTEAFF
D gene: -
V gene: TRBV5-1

CDR3 protein: CASSLLAGTAYNEQFF
D gene: TRBD1
V gene: TRBV28

CDR3 protein: CAIPGTGGTGELFF
D gene: TRBD1
V gene: TRBV6-1

CDR3 protein: CASSLLTGGGYTF
D gene: TRBD1
V gene: TRBV28

CDR3 protein: CAWSGTVRNEKLFF
D gene: -
V gene: TRBV30

CDR3 protein: CASSPGGFINQPQHF
D gene: TRBD1
V gene: TRBV6-1

CDR3 protein: CASSLGQGDSYNEQFF
D gene: TRBD1
V gene: TRBV7-9

CDR3 protein: CASRTGVSYEQYF
D gene: -
V gene: TRBV5-1

CDR3 protein: CASSHPYRTGADTEAFF
D gene: TRBD1
V gene: TRBV4-1

CDR3 protein: CASSWTSSYNEQFF
D gene: TRBD2
V gene: TRBV6-5

CDR3 protein: CASSQAQGVQTQYF
D gene: TRBD1
V gene: TRBV4-3

CDR3 protein: CASSQGPASGSSKDTQYF
D gene: TRBD2
V gene: TRBV4-1

CDR3 protein: CASSFLGLAGGEQFF
D gene: TRBD2
V gene: TRBV28

CDR3 protein: CASSLFGTSGINEQFF
D gene: TRBD2
V gene: TRBV7-3

CDR3 protein: CASSFYRGPPGGEQYF
D gene: TRBD1
V gene: TRBV11-2

CDR3 protein: CASSPPFAGGREAFF
D gene: TRBD1
V gene: TRBV18

CDR3 protein: CASSPRQGQETQYF
D gene: TRBD1
V gene: TRBV9

CDR3 protein: CATSPTGAYNYEQYF
D gene: TRBD1
V gene: TRBV15

CDR3 protein: CASGPGLAGGETQYF
D gene: TRBD2
V gene: TRBV19

CDR3 protein: CSVRQGGNTEAFF
D gene: -
V gene: TRBV29-1

CDR3 protein: CASSYGTGGNQPQHF
D gene: TRBD1
V gene: TRBV6-5

CDR3 protein: CASSFSKPAFYGYTF
D gene: -
V gene: TRBV13